One and the same sample provided the 17 T cell receptor beta chains below, sequenced in a study of identical twins. TCRdb fed the 5' RACE reads into MiXCR, producing one record per CDR3 protein. The sample has 350,000 to 600,000 distinct CDR3 sequences, 12% to 15% seen once. This same sample was also part of a study on yellow fever vaccine responses in identical twins.

The sequenced sample consisted of CD4+ T cells sorted from blood. Every receptor here comes from a woman aged 18-35 years in good health.

This chain links TRBV11-2 with TRBJ1-2; D uncertain. The V end was cut by 1 base, the J end by 4 bases, with 10 bases between. This CDR3 has 14 residues. Looked up from germline, CDR1 is SGHAT and CDR2 is FQNNGV. CDR3 sequence: CASSLGPDVYGYTF. In nucleotides, the CDR3 is TGTGCCAGCAGCTTAGGCCCTGATGTCTATGGCTACACCTTC.

The V and J genes are TRBV5-1 and TRBJ2-2; 9 bases are a match to TRBD1. The ends lost 4 bases at V and 7 bases at J; junction bases unmatched: 8. Germline V gene data show CDR1 as SGHRS and CDR2 as YFSETQ. The CDR3 contains 15 residues. CDR3 amino acids: CASSGGTGSLGELFF. Here the CDR3 DNA reads TGCGCCAGCAGCGGCGGGACAGGGAGTCTCGGGGAGCTGTTTTTT. Full variable domain (rest looked up from reference TRBV5-1 and TRBJ2-2): KAGVTQTPRYLIKTRGQQVTLSCSPISGHRSVSWYQQTPGQGLQFLFEYFSETQRNKGNFPGRFSGRQFSNSRSEMNVSTLELGDSALYLCASSGGTGSLGELFFGEGSRLTVL.

This chain uses TRBV4-2 with TRBJ2-1; D gene uncertain. Trimming removed 0 bases from V and 10 bases from J, with 10 bases in between. The CDR3 is 13 amino acids. The V gene's germline CDR1 is LGHNA and CDR2 YNFKEQ. The CDR3 reads CASSQDFGSEQFF. CDR3 DNA: TGTGCCAGCAGCCAAGATTTCGGGTCCGAGCAGTTCTTC.

This clonotype was seen a handful of times. The DNA of the CDR3 is TGCAGTGCTAGAGATCCCGGGCTAGCGGGGGTTTACAATGAGCAGTTCTTC. It yields the protein CSARDPGLAGVYNEQFF. The chain recombines TRBV20-1 with TRBJ2-1; 10 bases match TRBD2. V was clipped by 0 bases and J by 4 bases; unmatched bases: 9. There are 17 residues in the CDR3. Looked up from germline, CDR1 is DFQATT and CDR2 is SNEGSKA (reference sequence).

V and J are TRBV5-4 and TRBJ1-1, with D possibly being TRBD1 (6 bases). The CDR3 contains 15 residues. The V end lost 4 bases, the J end lost 10 bases, and 23 bases lay between the germline ends. The germline gives CDR1 SGHNT, CDR2 YYREEE (reference sequence). For the CDR3, the DNA is TGTGCCAGCAGCCCGTACTCAACAGCTACCAGGGGAGCTTTCTTT. Translating it yields CASSPYSTATRGAFF. Looking up the rest from reference TRBV5-4 and TRBJ1-1 gives the full variable domain: ETGVTQSPTHLIKTRGQQVTLRCSSQSGHNTVSWYQQALGQGPQFIFQYYREEENGRGNFPPRFSGLQFPNYSSELNVNALELDDSALYLCASSPYSTATRGAFFGQGTRLTVV.

The rearrangement uses TRBV18 and TRBJ2-3, with 8 bases matching TRBD1. The CDR3 runs 16 residues. The V gene's germline CDR1 is KGHSH and CDR2 LQKENI. V was clipped by 3 bases and J by 6 bases; unmatched bases: 11. CDR3 nucleotides: TGTGCCAGCTCACCTTACACTGGACAGGGTCTGGATACGCAGTATTTT. It is translated as CASSPYTGQGLDTQYF.

The chain is built from TRBV15 and TRBJ2-3, with D unresolved. The ends were cut back, 5 bases at V and 0 bases at J, with 15 bases in the middle. CDR3 size: 16 residues. The V gene's germline CDR1 is LNHNV and CDR2 YYDKDF (reference sequence). CDR3 in DNA: TGTGCCACCAGCTTGCGCTTCAGTCCTAGCACAGATACGCAGTATTTT. Translating it yields CATSLRFSPSTDTQYF.

The chain couples TRBV7-2 to TRBJ2-7, with D uncertain. The V gene lost 1 base and the J gene lost 0 bases, with 7 bases spanning the gap. This CDR3 has 14 residues. Germline V gives CDR1 SGHTA, CDR2 FQGNSA. CDR3 amino acids: CASSLVRSSYEQYF. CDR3 nucleotide sequence: TGTGCCAGCAGCTTAGTTCGGAGCTCCTACGAGCAGTACTTC.

The sample holds many counts of this clonotype. V gene TRBV7-2 combines with J gene TRBJ2-3; D is unclear. The CDR3 covers 12 residues. The V end was cut by 5 bases, the J end by 2 bases, with 5 bases between. Looked up from germline, CDR1 is SGHTA and CDR2 is FQGNSA. The CDR3 sequence is CASSHFTDTQYF. The CDR3, as DNA: TGTGCCAGCAGCCATTTCACAGATACGCAGTATTTT.

This clonotype was counted between two and nine times. The chain joins TRBV19 to TRBJ2-3; the match to TRBD1 covers 7 bases. The germline V gene encodes CDR1 LNHDA and CDR2 SQIVND (reference sequence). V shed 6 bases, J shed 2 bases, and the junction held 11 bases outside the gene matches. The length of the CDR3 is 16 residues. CDR3 DNA: TGTGCCAGTAGAGGGCAAACAGGGGTCCTCACAGATACGCAGTATTTT. Its translation is CASRGQTGVLTDTQYF.

V usage is TRBV5-1 and J usage is TRBJ2-5; D not certain. The CDR3 extends over 14 amino acids. CDR1 is SGHRS, CDR2 YFSETQ, per germline. Deletions cut 0 bases from V and 2 bases from J, with 8 bases between. The CDR3 DNA is TGCGCCAGCAGCTTGGGTTTCAGACAAGAGACCCAGTACTTC. Amino acids: CASSLGFRQETQYF.

This clonotype has more than one count but fewer than ten. V is TRBV28 and J is TRBJ2-5, with TRBD2 matching 12 bases. J gave up 4 bases and V 5 bases, and 11 bases lay outside the gene matches. The germline gives CDR1 MDHEN, CDR2 SYDVKM. This CDR3 contains 17 residues. CDR3 in amino acids: CASSPSGLAGRGETQYF. The CDR3 nucleotides are TGTGCCAGCAGTCCCAGTGGACTAGCGGGGCGGGGAGAGACCCAGTACTTC.

The chain has TRBV20-1 and TRBJ1-1, with TRBD1 identical over 8 bases. V trimming: 2 bases; J trimming: 4 bases; junction bases outside the gene matches: 9. CDR1 and CDR2 from the germline V gene are DFQATT and SNEGSKA (reference sequence). The CDR3 is made up of 15 amino acids. The CDR3 nucleotides read TGCAGTGCTAGATCGAGGACAGGGACCGGCACTGAAGCTTTCTTT. It yields the protein CSARSRTGTGTEAFF.

This clonotype was observed a handful of times. The V and J genes are TRBV9 and TRBJ2-2; possible D gene TRBD2, 7 bases. Deletions cut 0 bases from V and 2 bases from J, with 8 bases between. CDR3 length: 15 residues. Germline V gene data show CDR1 as SGDLS and CDR2 as YYNGEE. CDR3 region: CASSVGGGNTGELFF. DNA for the CDR3: TGTGCCAGCAGCGTAGGGGGGGGCAACACCGGGGAGCTGTTTTTT.

This clonotype was recorded many times. The rearrangement uses TRBV5-1 and TRBJ2-7; a possible D gene is TRBD1 (6 bases). Deletions cut 4 bases from V and 1 base from J, with 12 bases between. The CDR3 covers 14 residues. Germline V gene data show CDR1 as SGHRS and CDR2 as YFSETQ. The CDR3 loop reads CASSTDRISYEQYF. DNA of the CDR3: TGCGCCAGCAGCACCGACAGGATTTCCTACGAGCAGTACTTC.

This clonotype was observed a handful of times. The chain has TRBV29-1 and TRBJ2-2; D possibly corresponds to TRBD2 (5 bases). The CDR3 is 12 residues long. Germline loops: CDR1 SQVTM, CDR2 ANQGSEA. V lost 6 bases, J lost 6 bases, and 11 bases lay in between. In DNA form, the CDR3 reads TGCAGCGTGGCACTGAGGGCCGGGGAGCTGTTTTTT. It is translated as CSVALRAGELFF.

This clonotype was observed a handful of times. The gene calls are TRBV28 and TRBJ2-2; 10 bases fit TRBD2. V lost 10 bases to trimming and J lost 4 bases; unmatched junction nucleotides: 12. Germline CDR1 MDHEN, CDR2 SYDVKM. The CDR3 has 16 residues. This CDR3 reads CATSMLAGVSTGELFF. CDR3 DNA sequence: TGTGCCACCTCGATGCTAGCGGGAGTGTCCACCGGGGAGCTGTTTTTT.